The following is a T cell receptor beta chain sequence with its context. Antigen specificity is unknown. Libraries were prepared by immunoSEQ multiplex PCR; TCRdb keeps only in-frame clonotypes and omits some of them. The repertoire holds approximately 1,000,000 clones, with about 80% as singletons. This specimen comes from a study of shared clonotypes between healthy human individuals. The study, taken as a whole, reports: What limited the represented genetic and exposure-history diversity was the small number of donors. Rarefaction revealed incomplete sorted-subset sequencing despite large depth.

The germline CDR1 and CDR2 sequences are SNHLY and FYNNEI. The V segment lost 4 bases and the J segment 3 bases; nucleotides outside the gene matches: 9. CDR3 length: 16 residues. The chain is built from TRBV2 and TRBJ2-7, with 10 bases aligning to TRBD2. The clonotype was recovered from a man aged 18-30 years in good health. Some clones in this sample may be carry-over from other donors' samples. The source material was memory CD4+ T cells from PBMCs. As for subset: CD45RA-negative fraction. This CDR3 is CASSGWGPSGSYEQYF. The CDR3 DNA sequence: TGTGCCAGCAGTGGATGGGGACCTAGCGGGAGCTACGAGCAGTACTTC.